This record looks at one TCR beta chain sequence and its context. The germline gives CDR1 MDHEN, CDR2 SYDVKM. This CDR3 spans 12 amino acids. Trimming pared 5 bases from V and 4 bases from J, leaving 8 bases between. These data come from a study of shared clonotypes between healthy human individuals. Produced via immunoSEQ multiplex PCR; TCRdb's table is partial and in-frame only. The sample holds 300,000 to 400,000 clones, roughly 87% seen once. This TCR derives from a man between 18 and 29 years old in good health. The chain couples TRBV28 to TRBJ1-2, with D hard to call. The sample taken for sequencing was memory CD8+ T cells sorted from blood. Documented subset: CD45RO+ cells pooled with CCR7-negative TemRA cells. The CDR3 reads CASSAEGYGYTF. DNA of the CDR3: TGTGCCAGCAGTGCCGAGGGCTATGGCTACACCTTC.